A selection of T cell receptor beta chains follows, all from one sample in a study of blood T cells in healthy people across ages. Each CDR3 protein gets one entry after TCRdb re-called the 5' RACE reads with MiXCR. The table has around 1.5 million distinct CDR3 sequences, around 59% seen once. The sample was blood. The receptor set was obtained from a man younger than 35 in good health. CDR3s include the opening cysteine and the closing phenylalanine or tryptophan. The D gene is left open where the match is weak. Expanded clones get a size class; other rows say once, few or many, or leave the size out.

J | length | size | V | D | CDR3 | DNA
TRBJ2-7 | 15 | NA | TRBV5-1 | NA | CASSTSGAGAYEQYF | TGCGCCAGCAGTACCTCTGGGGCAGGGGCCTACGAGCAGTACTTC
TRBJ1-1 | 11 | NA | TRBV29-1 | NA | CSGGRSTEAFF | TGCAGCGGGGGAAGGAGCACTGAAGCTTTCTTT
TRBJ1-1 | 16 | few | TRBV7-9 | NA | CASSPKFPGGNTEAFF | TGTGCCAGCAGCCCCAAGTTTCCGGGAGGGAACACTGAAGCTTTCTTT
TRBJ1-5 | 13 | NA | TRBV10-2 | NA | CASSGVRGEPQHF | TGCGCCAGCAGTGGGGTGCGGGGAGAGCCCCAGCATTTT
TRBJ2-7 | 15 | NA | TRBV4-1 | NA | CASSQGAGDNYEQYF | TGCGCCAGCAGCCAAGGTGCTGGGGACAACTACGAGCAGTACTTC
TRBJ2-4 | 15 | NA | TRBV7-6 | NA | CASSLMRGWGNIQYF | TGTGCCAGCAGCTTAATGAGAGGGTGGGGAAACATTCAGTACTTC
TRBJ2-7 | 13 | few | TRBV10-3 | NA | CAIRTNGENEQYF | TGTGCCATCAGAACCAATGGCGAAAACGAGCAGTACTTC
TRBJ2-1 | 14 | NA | TRBV4-2 | NA | CASSQEGTSGEQFF | TGTGCCAGCAGCCAAGAAGGGACGTCCGGTGAGCAGTTCTTC
TRBJ2-7 | 13 | NA | TRBV9 | NA | CASNPGPSYEQYF | TGTGCCAGCAACCCGGGCCCGAGCTACGAGCAGTACTTC
TRBJ2-5 | 14 | NA | TRBV20-1 | TRBD2 | CSARDGAGARTQYF | TGCAGTGCTAGAGATGGAGCGGGAGCGCGGACCCAGTACTTC
TRBJ2-4 | 14 | NA | TRBV19 | NA | CASSPALAKNIQYF | TGTGCCAGTAGTCCAGCTCTAGCCAAAAACATTCAGTACTTC
TRBJ2-1 | 17 | NA | TRBV4-1 | NA | CASSLGTRLAVRNEQFF | TGCGCCAGCAGCCTCGGGACTCGTCTGGCGGTTAGGAATGAGCAGTTCTTC
TRBJ1-1 | 12 | once | TRBV28 | NA | CASSQVDTEAFF | TGTGCCAGCAGTCAAGTTGACACTGAAGCTTTCTTT
TRBJ2-6 | 15 | NA | TRBV9 | TRBD1 | CASSVTGVGANVLTF | TGTGCCAGCAGCGTGACAGGGGTAGGGGCCAACGTCCTGACTTTC
TRBJ2-3 | 16 | few | TRBV20-1 | TRBD2 | CSARDLRLAGVDTQYF | TGCAGTGCTAGGGATTTGAGACTAGCGGGGGTGGATACGCAGTATTTT
TRBJ2-3 | 14 | NA | TRBV5-8 | NA | CASKRRGTTDTQYF | TGTGCCAGCAAACGACGGGGGACAACAGATACGCAGTATTTT
TRBJ1-1 | 14 | NA | TRBV4-1 | NA | CASSQFRTDSEAFF | TGCGCCAGCAGCCAGTTTCGGACAGATTCTGAAGCTTTCTTT
TRBJ2-1 | 11 | many | TRBV29-1 | NA | CSTKKAHEQFF | TGCAGCACGAAGAAAGCCCATGAGCAGTTCTTC
TRBJ1-1 | 16 | NA | TRBV11-2 | NA | CASSFTGRRKNTEAFF | TGTGCCAGCAGCTTTACGGGCAGACGGAAGAACACTGAAGCTTTCTTT
TRBJ2-3 | 19 | NA | TRBV29-1 | NA | CSGRGRDSRRGYSTDTQYF | TGCAGCGGCCGGGGCCGGGACTCCAGAAGGGGCTATTCCACAGATACGCAGTATTTT
TRBJ2-7 | 16 | NA | TRBV5-1 | TRBD2 | CASSYLAGGPYNEQYF | TGCGCCAGCAGCTACTTAGCGGGAGGCCCCTACAATGAGCAGTACTTC
TRBJ1-2 | 17 | NA | TRBV12-3/TRBV12-4 | NA | CASSLGPGLPTGYGYTF | TGTGCCAGCAGTTTAGGTCCAGGTCTGCCGACTGGGTATGGCTACACCTTC
TRBJ2-1 | 15 | few | TRBV3-1 | NA | CASSLKASSYNEQFF | TGTGCCAGCAGCCTTAAGGCGAGCTCCTACAATGAGCAGTTCTTC
TRBJ2-7 | 13 | NA | TRBV2 | NA | CASTSGARYEQYF | TGTGCCAGCACCTCGGGGGCAAGGTACGAGCAGTACTTC
TRBJ1-4 | 18 | once | TRBV5-1 | NA | CASSSPRDTSPTNEKLFF | TGCGCCAGCAGCTCACCCCGGGACACTTCCCCAACTAATGAAAAACTGTTTTTT
TRBJ2-7 | 14 | few | TRBV6-6 | TRBD2 | CASSYSWTSYEQYF | TGTGCCAGCAGTTACTCGTGGACTAGCTACGAGCAGTACTTC
TRBJ2-7 | 12 | NA | TRBV20-1 | NA | CSALPRGTEQYF | TGCAGTGCCCTCCCTCGGGGGACCGAGCAGTACTTC
TRBJ1-2 | 14 | NA | TRBV2 | TRBD1 | CASSEGQFITGYTF | TGTGCCAGCAGTGAGGGACAGTTCATAACCGGCTACACCTTC
TRBJ2-3 | 17 | few | TRBV5-1 | NA | CASSLAPRGTYTDTQYF | TGCGCCAGCAGCTTGGCCCCCAGGGGTACTTACACAGATACGCAGTATTTT